These 7 T cell receptor beta chains were sequenced from one sample in a study of T cells in women clearing cervical HPV infection. The protocol was immunoSEQ multiplex PCR, while the TCRdb copy is restricted to in-frame clones and leaves out a portion. The listing contains about 32,000 clones. Source material: blood buffy coat. These receptors all come from a woman between 18 and 75 years old with a cervical HPV16 infection that either progressed to CIN3+ or cleared (not recorded which).

On this clone itself: The read falls 3 residues short of the CDR3 end, and the missing part is taken from the germline J gene. V and J are TRBV20-1 and TRBJ1-4; 7 bases agree with TRBD1. V trimming: 2 bases; J trimming: 2 bases; junction bases outside the gene matches: 2. CDR3 size: 14 residues. The germline V gene has CDR1 DFQATT and CDR2 SNEGSKA (reference sequence). The covered CDR3 bases are TGCAGTGCTAGACAGGGGGGCACTAATGAAAAA. It encodes CSARQGGTNEK. From start to end, the CDR3 is CSARQGGTNEKLFF.

Notes on this clone: The CDR3 end falls 3 residues outside the read, so it is completed with the germline J gene. The chain carries TRBV7-9 and TRBJ2-1, with TRBD2 matching 10 bases. The CDR3 totals 15 residues. Looked up from germline, CDR1 is SEHNR and CDR2 is FQNEAQ (reference sequence). Trimming took 7 bases from V and 2 from J; bases not matched to a gene: 5. The CDR3 sequence: CASKGSGGAYNEQFF. CDR3 DNA, as far as it was read: TGTGCCAGCAAGGGGAGCGGGGGGGCCTACAATGAG.

With respect to this clone: The CDR3 end is not reached by the read, which stops 3 residues before it; the germline J gene fills it in. The V gene is TRBV5-1, the J gene TRBJ2-2; 9 positions agree with TRBD2. Germline trimming cut 1 base from V and 3 bases from J; bases unmatched to any gene: 4. Germline CDR1 and CDR2: SGHRS and YFSETQ. The CDR3 is 16 residues long. The CDR3 spells CASSLRPSGDTGELFF. The part of the CDR3 DNA that was read is TGCGCCAGCAGCTTGAGGCCTAGCGGGGACACCGGGGAG.

With respect to this clone: The CDR3 extends 3 residues past the end of the read, so its final part is completed from the germline J gene. The V call is TRBV7-9, the J call TRBJ2-2; a weak D match, TRBD2 (5 bases). The V gene's germline CDR1 is SEHNR and CDR2 FQNEAQ (reference sequence). This CDR3 is built from 15 residues. V was shortened by 8 bases and J by 2 bases, with 15 bases between the two germline ends. This CDR3 is CASSPDFANTGELFF. The sequenced CDR3 bases are TGTGCCAGCTCCCCGGACTTCGCCAACACCGGGGAG. The full variable domain, its missing parts supplied by reference TRBV7-9 and TRBJ2-2, is DTGVSQNPRHKITKRGQNVTFRCDPISEHNRLYWYRQTLGQGPEFLTYFQNEAQLEKSRLLSDRFSAERPKGSFSTLEIQRTEQGDSAMYLCASSPDFANTGELFFGEGSRLTVL.

This clone is classed as medium-sized (0.01 to 0.1%) by frequency. CDR3 loop: CAWSGDRRSFGYTF. The sequenced part of the CDR3 DNA is TGTGCCTGGAGCGGGGACAGGCGGTCGTTTGGC. The chain links TRBV30 to TRBJ1-2; TRBD1 aligns across 8 bases. The read is 3 residues too short to cover the CDR3 end, so that end is filled in from the germline J gene. With 3 bases clipped from V and 7 bases from J, the junction kept 10 bases outside the gene matches. The CDR3 totals 14 residues. The germline V gene encodes CDR1 GTSNPN and CDR2 SVGIG (reference sequence).

As to this clone: From the germline J gene comes the end of the CDR3, since the read stops 3 residues before it. The rearrangement joins TRBV20-1 to TRBJ1-5, with TRBD1 matching 7 bases. V lost 5 bases to trimming and J lost 6 bases; unmatched junction nucleotides: 10. CDR1 and CDR2 from the germline V gene are DFQATT and SNEGSKA (reference sequence). This CDR3 contains 14 residues. The CDR3 DNA, read in part, is TGCAGTGCTCAAACAGGGGCCATGGGTCAGCCC. Protein product: CSAQTGAMGQP. Given in full, the CDR3 is CSAQTGAMGQPQHF.

Details on this clone: The DNA ends 3 residues before the CDR3 does, and the rest of the CDR3 is filled in from the germline J gene. V gene TRBV5-4 combines with J gene TRBJ2-1; D perhaps matches TRBD1 (6 bases). Germline CDR1 reads SGHNT; CDR2 reads YYREEE (reference sequence). This CDR3 region has 13 residues. The V gene lost 5 bases and the J gene lost 6 bases, with 12 bases spanning the gap. The CDR3 DNA, read in part, is TGTGCCAGCAGTCACGACAGGCTCAATGAG. Translated, it gives CASSHDRLNE. The full CDR3 protein is CASSHDRLNEQFF.